This T cell receptor beta chain emerged from a study of shared T cell receptors in the human thymus. Germline V gene data show CDR1 as SGHKS and CDR2 as YYEKEE (reference sequence). Trimming at V came to 4 bases and at J to 3 bases, leaving 9 bases not matched to a gene. The CDR3 covers 16 residues. Sequencing was performed with immunoSEQ multiplex PCR; in TCRdb, only in-frame clones are kept and a portion is missing. The profile covers some 720,000 clones, with approximately 88% appearing a single time and about 0.01% taken by the ten largest. The data also belong to a second study, concerning human thymus T cells. That study reports: Healthy Finnish infants having corrective surgery for congenital heart defects served as donors.

The rearrangement joins TRBV5-5 to TRBJ2-3; the match to TRBD1 covers 9 bases. Sequenced: thymocytes. The clonotype originates from a boy younger than two with a congenital heart defect. CDR3 sequence (DNA): TGTGCCAGCAGCCCGGGACAGGGTGGCTGGACAGATACGCAGTATTTT. It translates to CASSPGQGGWTDTQYF.